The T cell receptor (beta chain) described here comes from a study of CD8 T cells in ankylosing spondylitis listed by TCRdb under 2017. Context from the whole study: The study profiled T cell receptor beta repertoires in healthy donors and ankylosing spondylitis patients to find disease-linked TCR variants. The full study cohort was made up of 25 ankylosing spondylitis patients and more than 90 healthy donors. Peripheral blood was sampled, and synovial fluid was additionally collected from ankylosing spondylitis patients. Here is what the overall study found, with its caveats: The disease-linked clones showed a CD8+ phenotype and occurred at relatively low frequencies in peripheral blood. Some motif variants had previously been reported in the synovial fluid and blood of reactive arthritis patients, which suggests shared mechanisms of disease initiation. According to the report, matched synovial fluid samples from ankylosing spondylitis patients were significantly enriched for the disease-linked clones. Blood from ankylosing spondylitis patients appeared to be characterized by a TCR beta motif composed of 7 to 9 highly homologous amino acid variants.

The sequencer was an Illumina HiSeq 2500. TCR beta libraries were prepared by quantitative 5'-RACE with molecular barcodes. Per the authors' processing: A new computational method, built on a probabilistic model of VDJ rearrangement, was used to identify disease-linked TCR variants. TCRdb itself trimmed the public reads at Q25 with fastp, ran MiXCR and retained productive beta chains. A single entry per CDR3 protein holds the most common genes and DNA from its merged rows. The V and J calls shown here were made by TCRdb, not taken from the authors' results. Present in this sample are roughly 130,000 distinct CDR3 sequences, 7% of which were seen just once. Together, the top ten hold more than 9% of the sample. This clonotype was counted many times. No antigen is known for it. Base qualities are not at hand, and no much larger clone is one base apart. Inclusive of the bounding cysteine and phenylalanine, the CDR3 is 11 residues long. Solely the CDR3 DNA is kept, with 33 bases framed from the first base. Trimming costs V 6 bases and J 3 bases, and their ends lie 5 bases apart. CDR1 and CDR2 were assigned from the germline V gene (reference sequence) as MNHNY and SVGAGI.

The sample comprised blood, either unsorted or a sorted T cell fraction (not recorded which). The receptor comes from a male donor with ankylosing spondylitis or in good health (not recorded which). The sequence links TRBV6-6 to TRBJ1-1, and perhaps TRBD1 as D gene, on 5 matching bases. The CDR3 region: CASRGDTEAFF. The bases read TGTGCCAGCAGGGGGGACACTGAAGCTTTCTTT.